These 2 T cell receptor beta chains share one sample of origin, sequenced in a study of OX40 agonist ivuxolimab in advanced cancers. Here immunoSEQ multiplex PCR was the method, and the copy in TCRdb shows in-frame clones only, minus some. The sample lists about 91,000 clones, 80% to 90% occurring once. Here the sequenced sample was CD4+ or CD8+ T cells sorted from blood, taken in a trial of the OX40 agonist ivuxolimab. Every receptor here comes from an adult with an advanced solid tumor such as melanoma, head and neck, liver or kidney cancer.

The J gene is TRBJ1-2, the V gene TRBV10-3; 10 bases line up with TRBD1. The CDR3 is made up of 14 amino acids. From germline, CDR1 is ENHRY and CDR2 SYGVKD. With V trimmed by 3 bases and J by 6 bases, 4 bases remained unmatched. This chain's CDR3 is CAISEYGTGDGYTF. Written as DNA, the CDR3 is TGTGCCATCAGTGAATACGGGACAGGGGATGGCTACACCTTC.

CDR3 sequence reads: CASSSASVSNEQYF. For the CDR3, the DNA is TGCGCCAGCAGCTCCGCTTCGGTTTCCAACGAGCAGTACTTC. The gene calls are TRBV5-1 and TRBJ2-7; unclear D gene. Deletions cut 3 bases from V and 5 bases from J, with 15 bases between. This CDR3 has 14 residues. Germline CDR1 and CDR2: SGHRS and YFSETQ. The full variable domain, in which reference TRBV5-1 and TRBJ2-7 provide the parts outside the CDR3, is KAGVTQTPRYLIKTRGQQVTLSCSPISGHRSVSWYQQTPGQGLQFLFEYFSETQRNKGNFPGRFSGRQFSNSRSEMNVSTLELGDSALYLCASSSASVSNEQYFGPGTRLTVT.